The rows below give T cell receptor beta chains drawn from one sample of a study of blood T cell repertoires in COVID-19. Only in-frame clones appear in the TCRdb table, and some are missing; sequencing was by immunoSEQ multiplex PCR. The sample records 80,000 to 100,000 clones, approximately 90% being singletons. The sample was peripheral blood. These receptors all stem from a man in his sixties with acute or convalescent COVID-19. Each CDR3 is given with its conserved first and last residue. D genes are given only for firm matches. Clone size appears in some rows only: once, few, many, or a class for an expanded clone.

j_call	v_call	d_call	clone_size	cdr3_aa	cdr3_nt
TRBJ1-5	TRBV30	-	-	CAWTHGNQPQHF	TGTGCCTGGACCCACGGGAATCAGCCCCAGCATTTT
TRBJ2-5	TRBV5-1	-	-	CASSPGSQETQYF	TGCGCCAGCAGCCCGGGTAGCCAAGAGACCCAGTACTTC
TRBJ2-2	TRBV7-2	-	once	CASSLGWPGELFF	TGTGCCAGCAGCTTAGGTTGGCCCGGGGAGCTGTTTTTT
TRBJ1-6	TRBV6-5	TRBD1	once	CASSRDTGGGSPLHF	TGTGCCAGCAGCAGAGATACAGGGGGGGGTTCACCCCTCCACTTT
TRBJ2-1	TRBV3-1/TRBV3-2	TRBD2	-	CASSGLADPAYNEQFF	TGTGCCTCTTCCGGACTAGCGGACCCCGCCTACAATGAGCAGTTCTTC
TRBJ1-3	TRBV6-1	TRBD1	-	CASSDAGQGVATIYF	TGTGCCAGCAGTGACGCGGGACAGGGTGTAGCCACCATATATTTT
TRBJ1-4	TRBV7-2	TRBD1	once	CASSSTGAPEKLFF	TGTGCCAGCAGCTCAACAGGGGCCCCGGAAAAACTGTTTTTT
TRBJ1-3	TRBV5-6	-	-	CASSLTGAGRSGNTIYF	TGTGCCAGCAGCTTGACTGGGGCAGGGAGGTCTGGAAACACCATATATTTT
TRBJ2-1	TRBV7-9	TRBD2	-	CASSPGGLAVSYNEQFF	TGTGCCAGCAGCCCGGGGGGACTAGCGGTATCCTACAATGAGCAGTTCTTC
TRBJ1-2	TRBV29-1	TRBD1	-	CSVGQGAYGYTF	TGCAGCGTAGGACAGGGGGCCTATGGCTACACCTTC
TRBJ1-1	TRBV5-1	-	once	CASSLGAGRTEAFF	TGCGCCAGCAGCTTGGGTGCGGGGCGGACTGAAGCTTTCTTT
TRBJ1-2	TRBV5-6	-	-	CASSITGQFYGYTF	TGTGCCAGCAGCATAACGGGACAATTCTATGGCTACACCTTC
TRBJ2-7	TRBV25-1	-	-	CASSESGLRRDEQYF	TGTGCCAGCAGTGAGTCGGGACTCCGGAGGGACGAGCAGTACTTC
TRBJ1-6	TRBV6-5	-	-	CASSYGRVNNSPLHF	TGTGCCAGCAGTTACGGCAGGGTTAATAATTCACCCCTCCACTTT
TRBJ2-1	TRBV11-2	-	-	CASSLAITRGNEQFF	TGTGCCAGCAGCTTAGCAATAACCAGGGGCAATGAGCAGTTCTTC
TRBJ1-4	TRBV30	-	-	CALSRDNDNEKLFF	TGTGCCCTGAGCCGGGACAACGATAATGAAAAACTGTTTTTT
TRBJ2-1	TRBV5-4	TRBD1	-	CASSSGQAYNEQFF	TGTGCCAGCAGCTCCGGACAGGCCTACAATGAGCAGTTCTTC
TRBJ1-5	TRBV2	-	-	CASRRDGNQPQHF	TGTGCCAGCAGGCGGGACGGAAATCAGCCCCAGCATTTT
TRBJ1-1	TRBV5-1	TRBD1	-	CASSLGQGAAAFF	TGCGCCAGCAGCCTCGGACAGGGGGCGGCTGCTTTCTTT
TRBJ2-1	TRBV6-5	TRBD2	-	CASSYVSSGGNEQFF	TGTGCCAGCAGTTACGTTTCTAGCGGGGGGAATGAGCAGTTCTTC
TRBJ1-1	TRBV5-4	TRBD1	-	CASSSQGANTEAFF	TGTGCCAGCAGCTCACAGGGGGCGAACACTGAAGCTTTCTTT
TRBJ1-2	TRBV7-2	-	-	CASSSKNTAYGYTF	TGTGCCAGCAGCTCTAAAAACACAGCCTATGGCTACACCTTC
TRBJ1-2	TRBV3-1/TRBV3-2	TRBD1	-	CASSQVEGAGGYTF	TGTGCCAGCAGCCAAGTAGAGGGGGCAGGCGGCTACACCTTC
TRBJ1-1	TRBV6-1	-	-	CASSEGGGYTEAFF	TGTGCCAGCAGTGAAGGAGGGGGTTACACTGAAGCTTTCTTT
TRBJ2-3	TRBV5-6	-	-	CASSLASGTDTQYF	TGTGCCAGCAGCTTAGCGAGCGGCACAGATACGCAGTATTTT
TRBJ1-1	TRBV2	-	-	CASIEGHMNTEAFF	TGTGCCAGCATCGAGGGACACATGAACACTGAAGCTTTCTTT
TRBJ1-2	TRBV6-4	-	-	CASSDEGYGYTF	TGTGCCAGCAGTGACGAGGGCTATGGCTACACCTTC
TRBJ1-1	TRBV12-3/TRBV12-4	-	-	CASNTLMNTEAFF	TGTGCCAGCAACACGTTGATGAACACTGAAGCTTTCTTT
TRBJ1-2	TRBV6-6	TRBD1	-	CASSSRPGTGLYGYTF	TGTGCCAGCAGTTCCCGTCCCGGGACAGGCCTCTATGGCTACACCTTC
TRBJ1-2	TRBV7-9	-	-	CASSLERSYTF	TGTGCCAGCAGCTTAGAACGGTCCTACACCTTC
TRBJ1-2	TRBV4-2	-	-	CASSHPTGTLDYGYTF	TGTGCCAGCAGCCATCCGACAGGCACCCTCGACTATGGCTACACCTTC
TRBJ1-2	TRBV3-1/TRBV3-2	-	-	CASSQWGEYGYTF	TGTGCCAGCAGCCAATGGGGGGAATATGGCTACACCTTC
TRBJ1-1	TRBV19	-	-	CASSIDWGRDVPEAFF	TGTGCCAGTAGTATAGATTGGGGCAGGGATGTTCCTGAAGCTTTCTTT
TRBJ1-6	TRBV6-2/TRBV6-3	-	-	CASSWGHRNSPLHF	TGTGCCAGCAGTTGGGGACACAGGAATTCACCCCTCCACTTT
TRBJ1-2	TRBV3-1/TRBV3-2	TRBD1	-	CASSQTGYYGYTF	TGTGCCAGCAGCCAGACAGGGTACTATGGCTACACCTTC
TRBJ1-4	TRBV5-5	-	-	CASSLAQFRGYDEKLFF	TGTGCCAGCAGCTTGGCGCAATTTCGGGGTTATGATGAAAAACTGTTTTTT
TRBJ1-2	TRBV5-8	TRBD1	-	CASSLGTGLENYGYTF	TGTGCCAGCAGCTTGGGGACAGGGCTAGAGAACTATGGCTACACCTTC
TRBJ1-5	TRBV4-1	-	-	CASSHNRDQPQHF	TGCGCCAGCAGCCACAACAGGGATCAGCCCCAGCATTTT
TRBJ1-5	TRBV18	TRBD1	-	CASSLTGEKGQPQHF	TGTGCCAGCTCCCTCACAGGGGAGAAGGGGCAGCCCCAGCATTTT
TRBJ2-3	TRBV5-4	-	-	CASSFTGSFPDTQYF	TGTGCCAGCAGCTTCACAGGGTCCTTCCCAGATACGCAGTATTTT
TRBJ1-5	TRBV2	-	-	CASRSRWQGYSNQPQHF	TGTGCCAGCAGATCCCGATGGCAGGGTTATAGCAATCAGCCCCAGCATTTT
TRBJ1-2	TRBV6-5	TRBD1	once	CASRDRGYGYTF	TGTGCCAGCAGGGACAGGGGCTATGGCTACACCTTC
TRBJ1-1	TRBV11-2	-	-	CASSLRQMNTEAFF	TGTGCCAGCAGCCTCCGACAGATGAACACTGAAGCTTTCTTT
TRBJ2-7	TRBV21-1	-	-	CASLRDRDSPYEQYF	TGTGCCAGCCTTCGAGACCGGGACAGCCCTTACGAGCAGTACTTC
TRBJ1-2	TRBV5-4	-	-	CASSFAGDNYGYTF	TGTGCCAGCAGCTTTGCCGGGGATAACTATGGCTACACCTTC